The entry below gives a single T cell receptor beta chain sequence along with its context. No antigen is known for it. Sequenced by immunoSEQ multiplex PCR; TCRdb stores in-frame clones only, minus some. This sample yields under 100,000 clones, of which approximately 96% are seen a single time; about 1.3% belongs to the top ten. The CDR3 is 15 residues long. The V end was cut by 7 bases, the J end by 5 bases, with 19 bases between. From germline, CDR1 is SNHLY and CDR2 FYNNEI. These data belong to a study of cytomegalovirus exposure and HLA in healthy donors. As for the study in general: The same platform as the approximately 660 first-cohort repertoires was used for the 120 validation repertoires, a later analysis reported.

Study conclusions and caveats: Reportedly, diagnosis of cytomegalovirus status by the classifier showed high specificity and sensitivity. Rarity characterized most TCR sequences, yet some public TCRs appeared in many donors. In vitro experiments confirmed that three CMV-associated chains were specific for CMV antigens.

The origin of this receptor is a woman aged 18-29 years in good health and CMV-seronegative. Sequences were obtained from PBMCs. The rearrangement uses TRBV2 and TRBJ2-3; D unclear. The CDR3 reads CASTPPPRAVDTQYF. DNA of the CDR3: TGTGCCAGCACCCCACCCCCGCGCGCGGTAGATACGCAGTATTTT.